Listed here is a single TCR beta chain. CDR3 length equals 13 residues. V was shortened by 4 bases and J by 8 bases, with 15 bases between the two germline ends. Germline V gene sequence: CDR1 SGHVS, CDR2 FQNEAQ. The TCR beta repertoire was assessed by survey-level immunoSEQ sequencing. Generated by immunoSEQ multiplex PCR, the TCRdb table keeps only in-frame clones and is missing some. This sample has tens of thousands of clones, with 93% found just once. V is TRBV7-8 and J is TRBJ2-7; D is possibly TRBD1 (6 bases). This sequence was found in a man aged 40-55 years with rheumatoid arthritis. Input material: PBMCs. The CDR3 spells CASSSTGHFQQYF. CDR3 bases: TGTGCCAGCAGCTCAACGGGACACTTCCAGCAGTACTTC. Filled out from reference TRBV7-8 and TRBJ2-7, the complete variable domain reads GAGVSQSPRYKVAKRGQDVALRCDPISGHVSLFWYQQALGQGPEFLTYFQNEAQLDKSGLPSDRFFAERPEGSVSTLKIQRTQQEDSAVYLCASSSTGHFQQYFGPGTRLTVT.